Listed here is a single T cell receptor beta chain. What it binds is unknown. The sample has other DNA sequences that encode this CDR3 too. These data belong to a study of cytomegalovirus exposure and HLA in healthy donors. Across the study: There were nearly 120 million unique TCR beta sequences, drawn from 180 million or so T cells, in an earlier analysis. Study-level findings and limits: Associated with HLA alleles at 0.05 false discovery rate in a later analysis were 17,000 or so TCR beta sequences. Looking again later, the authors saw that most CMV-associated TCR beta chains seemed HLA-restricted.

Germline assignment: CDR1 MGHDK and CDR2 SYGVNS. V lost 5 bases and J lost 0, with 13 bases in between. The CDR3 length is 16 residues. Use of 60 Vbeta and 13 Jbeta primers characterized the PCR. Generated by immunoSEQ multiplex PCR, the TCRdb table keeps only in-frame clones and is missing some. Of more than 150,000 clones listed, roughly 88% are singletons. The chain couples TRBV25-1 to TRBJ2-2, with D possibly being TRBD1 (6 bases). This receptor was identified in a girl aged 2 to 10 in good health and CMV-seropositive. Sequenced sample: PBMCs. CDR3 in DNA: TGTGCCAGCAGTCTCAGGACAGCCGCGAACACCGGGGAGCTGTTTTTT. It yields the protein CASSLRTAANTGELFF.